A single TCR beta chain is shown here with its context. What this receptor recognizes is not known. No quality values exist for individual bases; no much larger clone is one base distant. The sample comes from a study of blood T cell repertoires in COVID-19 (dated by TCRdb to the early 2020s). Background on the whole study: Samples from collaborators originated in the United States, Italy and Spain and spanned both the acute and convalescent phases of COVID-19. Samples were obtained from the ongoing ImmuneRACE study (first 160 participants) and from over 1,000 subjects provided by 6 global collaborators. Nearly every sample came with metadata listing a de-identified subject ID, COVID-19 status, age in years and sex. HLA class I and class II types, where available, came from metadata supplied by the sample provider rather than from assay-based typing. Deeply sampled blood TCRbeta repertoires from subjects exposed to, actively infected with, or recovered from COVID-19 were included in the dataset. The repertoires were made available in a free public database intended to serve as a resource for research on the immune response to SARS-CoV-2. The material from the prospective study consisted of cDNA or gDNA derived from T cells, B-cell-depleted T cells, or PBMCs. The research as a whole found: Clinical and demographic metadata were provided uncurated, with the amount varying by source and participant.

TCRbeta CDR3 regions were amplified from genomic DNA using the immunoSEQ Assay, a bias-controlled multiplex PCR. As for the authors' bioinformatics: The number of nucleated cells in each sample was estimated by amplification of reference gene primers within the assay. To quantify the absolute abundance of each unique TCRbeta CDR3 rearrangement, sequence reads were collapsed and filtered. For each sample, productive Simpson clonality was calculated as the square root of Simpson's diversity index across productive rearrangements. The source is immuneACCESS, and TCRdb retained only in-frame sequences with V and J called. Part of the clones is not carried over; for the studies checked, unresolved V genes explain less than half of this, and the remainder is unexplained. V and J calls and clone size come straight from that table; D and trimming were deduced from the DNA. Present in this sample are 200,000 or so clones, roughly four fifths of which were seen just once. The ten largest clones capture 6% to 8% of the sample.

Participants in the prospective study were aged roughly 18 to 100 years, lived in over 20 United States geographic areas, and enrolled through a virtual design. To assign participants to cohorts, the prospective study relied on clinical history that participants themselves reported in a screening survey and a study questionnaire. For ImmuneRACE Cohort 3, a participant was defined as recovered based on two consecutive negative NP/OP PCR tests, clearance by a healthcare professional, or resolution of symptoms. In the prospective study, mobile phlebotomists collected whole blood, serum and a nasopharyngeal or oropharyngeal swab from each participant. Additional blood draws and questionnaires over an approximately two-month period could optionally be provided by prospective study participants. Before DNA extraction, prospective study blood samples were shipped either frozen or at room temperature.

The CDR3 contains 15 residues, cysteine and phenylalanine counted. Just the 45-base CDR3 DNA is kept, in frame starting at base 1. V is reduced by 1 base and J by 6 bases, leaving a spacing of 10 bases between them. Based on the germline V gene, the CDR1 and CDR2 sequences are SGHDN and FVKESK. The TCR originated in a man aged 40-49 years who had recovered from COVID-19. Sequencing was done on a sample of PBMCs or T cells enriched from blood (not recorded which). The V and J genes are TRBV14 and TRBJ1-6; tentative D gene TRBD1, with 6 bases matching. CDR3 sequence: CASSQVGGTNSPLHF. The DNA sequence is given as TGTGCCAGCAGCCAAGTAGGGGGAACTAATTCACCCCTCCACTTT.